One and the same sample provided the 27 T cell receptor beta chains below, sequenced in a study of T cell responses to AZD1222 COVID-19 vaccine. Method: immunoSEQ multiplex PCR; TCRdb's copy keeps in-frame clones and lacks some. The repertoire consists of some 96,000 clones, with roughly 86% occurring once and the leading ten covering more than 3.5%. The sample here was peripheral blood, taken on day 0 of MenACWY control vaccination. These receptor sequences come from an adult in good health.

The V call is TRBV29-1, the J call TRBJ2-5; 7 nucleotides agree with TRBD2. V shed 4 bases and J 5 bases; nucleotides not matched to a gene: 4. The CDR3 is 12 amino acids. Germline lookup yields CDR1 SQVTM and CDR2 ANQGSEA. The chain's CDR3 is CSVGGGSETQYF. In nucleotides, the CDR3 is TGCAGCGTTGGCGGGGGATCTGAGACCCAGTACTTC.

The rearrangement links TRBV6-1 to TRBJ2-4, with 7 bases that match TRBD1. The V segment lost 6 bases and the J segment 2 bases; nucleotides outside the gene matches: 7. Germline V lookup: CDR1 MNHNS, CDR2 SASEGT. The CDR3 is 15 amino acids. The DNA for the CDR3 is TGTGCCAGCAGGCCCGGGACAGCTTCCAAAAACATTCAGTACTTC. Amino acids: CASRPGTASKNIQYF.

V is TRBV7-9 and J is TRBJ2-7; TRBD1 aligns across 10 bases. Trimming removed 1 base from V and 2 bases from J; junction bases left unmatched: 14. The germline gives CDR1 SEHNR, CDR2 FQNEAQ (reference sequence). CDR3 length equals 19 residues. CDR3 loop: CASSLDRGTGASSTYEQYF. CDR3 nucleotide sequence: TGTGCCAGCAGCTTAGACCGCGGGACAGGGGCTTCGTCCACCTACGAGCAGTACTTC. The variable domain in full, with the rest retrieved from reference TRBV7-9 and TRBJ2-7, is DTGVSQNPRHKITKRGQNVTFRCDPISEHNRLYWYRQTLGQGPEFLTYFQNEAQLEKSRLLSDRFSAERPKGSFSTLEIQRTEQGDSAMYLCASSLDRGTGASSTYEQYFGPGTRLTVT.

The rearrangement links TRBV4-3 to TRBJ2-1; 10 nucleotides align to TRBD2. The CDR3 is 14 residues long. Germline V gene lookup returns CDR1 LGHNA and CDR2 YSLEER. The trim removed 0 bases at V and 11 bases at J, leaving 4 bases unmatched. Here the CDR3 reads CASSQELAGFQQFF. In DNA form, the CDR3 reads TGCGCCAGCAGCCAAGAACTAGCGGGATTCCAGCAGTTCTTC.

This clone is a singleton in its sample. V is TRBV10-3 and J is TRBJ2-7; 11 nucleotides match TRBD1. Per germline, CDR1 ENHRY and CDR2 SYGVKD. V shed 6 bases, J shed 4 bases, and the junction held 5 bases outside the gene matches. This CDR3 has 14 amino acids. The CDR3: CAIRSGTGGYEQYF. CDR3 nucleotides: TGTGCCATCAGGTCCGGGACAGGGGGGTACGAGCAGTACTTC.

The rearrangement joins TRBV4-2 to TRBJ1-1; D gene unclear. This CDR3 is built from 14 residues. Per the germline V gene, CDR1 is LGHNA and CDR2 is YNFKEQ. The V end lost 4 bases, the J end lost 5 bases, and 14 bases lay between the germline ends. CDR3 bases: TGTGCCAGCAGCCGAACCGAGTGGCCGACTGAAGCTTTCTTT. It specifies CASSRTEWPTEAFF.

The chain combines TRBV6-2 or TRBV6-3 with TRBJ2-3; TRBD2 agrees at 9 bases. CDR1 and CDR2 from the germline V gene are MNHEY and SVGEGT. This CDR3 is built from 21 residues. With V trimmed by 2 bases and J by 2 bases, 20 bases remained unmatched. This CDR3 reads CASSYPFRLADPAPNTDTQYF. Written as DNA, the CDR3 is TGTGCCAGCAGTTACCCTTTTCGACTAGCGGATCCAGCACCTAACACAGATACGCAGTATTTT.

J is TRBJ2-3 and V is TRBV20-1, with D unresolved. The V gene's germline CDR1 is DFQATT and CDR2 SNEGSKA (reference sequence). Trimming took off 3 bases at V and 0 bases at J, with 4 bases between the two ends. The CDR3 extends over 12 amino acids. The CDR3 nucleotides are TGCAGTGCTAGTAAGAGCACAGATACGCAGTATTTT. Amino acid sequence: CSASKSTDTQYF.

For the CDR3, the DNA is TGTGCCAGCAGCCAATTTGGCAGCGTGGCCAATCAGCCCCAGCATTTT. It encodes CASSQFGSVANQPQHF. J is TRBJ1-5 and V is TRBV3-1 (or the pseudogene TRBV3-2); no clear D. This CDR3 has 16 residues. Germline CDR1 and CDR2: LGHDT and YNNKEL (reference sequence). Trimming stripped 2 bases from V and 3 bases from J, with 14 bases between.

The J gene is TRBJ2-7, the V gene TRBV28; D call uncertain. The CDR3 sequence is 14 residues long. Trimming shortened V by 1 base and J by 2 bases, and 9 bases separated the two germline ends. CDR1 MDHEN and CDR2 SYDVKM come from the germline V gene. The CDR3 loop reads CASSLFGTTYEQYF. CDR3 nucleotide sequence: TGTGCCAGCAGTTTATTCGGCACTACCTACGAGCAGTACTTC.

V gene TRBV6-6 combines with J gene TRBJ1-2; a possible D gene is TRBD1 (6 bases). The CDR3 contains 12 residues. The germline V and J ends were trimmed by 6 bases and 4 bases, with 9 bases remaining between them. The germline CDR1 and CDR2 sequences are MNHNY and SVGAGI (reference sequence). CDR3 in DNA: TGTGCCAGCAGGACAGGTGGCTATGGCTACACCTTC. It encodes CASRTGGYGYTF.

This chain connects TRBV4-1 to TRBJ2-2, with no clear D. Looked up from germline, CDR1 is MGHRA and CDR2 is YSYEKL. This CDR3 comprises 16 residues. The V end lost 0 bases, the J end lost 0 bases, and 8 bases lay between the germline ends. CDR3 nucleotides: TGCGCCAGCAGCCAAGAGGGCGGCCCGAACACCGGGGAGCTGTTTTTT. Translation gives CASSQEGGPNTGELFF.

Written as DNA, the CDR3 is TGTGCCAGCAGCGCCGGTGAAGGGGGACTCTATGGCTACACCTTC. Protein sequence: CASSAGEGGLYGYTF. The chain recombines TRBV7-6 with TRBJ1-2; perhaps TRBD1 as D (6 bases). Trimming cost V 5 bases and J 4 bases, with 17 bases left between them. Germline V gives CDR1 SGHVS, CDR2 FNYEAQ. This CDR3 is 15 amino acids long.

The chain uses TRBV5-1 and TRBJ2-5, with a weak D call TRBD2 (5 bases). CDR1 SGHRS and CDR2 YFSETQ come from the germline V gene. This CDR3 has 14 amino acids. Trimming took off 3 bases at V and 1 base at J, with 10 bases between the two ends. CDR3 DNA sequence: TGCGCCAGCAGCTACCGGACTGTCCAAGAGACCCAGTACTTC. It codes for CASSYRTVQETQYF. Complete variable domain (other parts from reference TRBV5-1 and TRBJ2-5): KAGVTQTPRYLIKTRGQQVTLSCSPISGHRSVSWYQQTPGQGLQFLFEYFSETQRNKGNFPGRFSGRQFSNSRSEMNVSTLELGDSALYLCASSYRTVQETQYFGPGTRLLVL.

This clone was picked up a small number of times. The chain combines TRBV29-1 with TRBJ1-1; 7 nucleotides line up with TRBD1. From germline, CDR1 is SQVTM and CDR2 ANQGSEA. The CDR3 totals 13 residues. V was pared by 5 bases and J by 7 bases, with 10 bases of the junction left unmatched. This chain's CDR3 is CSVRTGASGEAFF. The CDR3 coding sequence is TGCAGCGTTAGAACAGGGGCGAGTGGTGAAGCTTTCTTT.

The chain joins TRBV7-9 to TRBJ1-6; D gene unclear. Germline CDR1 SEHNR, CDR2 FQNEAQ (reference sequence). The CDR3 runs 14 residues. V was pared by 7 bases and J by 7 bases, with 14 bases between. The CDR3 coding sequence is TGTGCCAGCAACCAGGCCGGGTCGAATTCACCCCTCCACTTT. Protein: CASNQAGSNSPLHF.

The V gene is TRBV19, the J gene TRBJ1-2; D not resolved. Germline assignment: CDR1 LNHDA and CDR2 SQIVND (reference sequence). This CDR3 spans 18 amino acids. V lost 5 bases and J 0 bases, leaving 22 bases between the germline ends. The CDR3, as DNA: TGTGCCAGTAGTTCCACCGGTGAGGGTGCCAGATCTAACTATGGCTACACCTTC. It specifies CASSSTGEGARSNYGYTF.

V usage is TRBV30 and J usage is TRBJ1-2; TRBD1 matches at 12 bases. The germline V gene encodes CDR1 GTSNPN and CDR2 SVGIG (reference sequence). The junction had 4 bases not matched to a gene; V was cut back by 3 bases and J by 8 bases. The CDR3 totals 13 residues. The CDR3 spells CAWSWDRGQGYTF. In DNA form, the CDR3 reads TGTGCCTGGAGCTGGGACAGGGGGCAGGGCTACACCTTC.

The rearrangement links TRBV18 to TRBJ1-2, with TRBD1 as a possible D gene (5 bases). The CDR3 is 14 amino acids. V was trimmed by 3 bases and J by 5 bases, leaving 13 bases between them. From germline, CDR1 is KGHSH and CDR2 LQKENI. CDR3: CASSPPGGGYGYTF. CDR3 nucleotide sequence: TGTGCCAGCTCACCTCCGGGGGGGGGATATGGCTACACCTTC.

The sample holds one count of this clone. The chain is built from TRBV2 and TRBJ1-3; D not certain. Germline-derived CDR1 and CDR2 are SNHLY and FYNNEI. The V and J ends lost 5 bases and 2 bases respectively, with 16 bases between them. The CDR3 is 16 residues long. The CDR3 coding sequence is TGTGCCAGCAGTTTTGGCGAAGCTCGGGCTGGAAACACCATATATTTT. Protein: CASSFGEARAGNTIYF.

This clone came up a few times. The chain recombines TRBV25-1 with TRBJ1-1; D is perhaps TRBD1 (6 bases). Germline CDR1 reads MGHDK; CDR2 reads SYGVNS. Trimming shortened V by 3 bases and J by 4 bases, and 9 bases separated the two germline ends. The CDR3 loop spans 13 amino acids. The CDR3 protein is CASSEGGGTEAFF. The CDR3 coding sequence is TGTGCCAGCAGTGAGGGGGGCGGCACTGAAGCTTTCTTT.

V is TRBV12-3 or TRBV12-4 and J is TRBJ1-1; 7 bases fit TRBD1. V was pared by 6 bases and J by 4 bases, with 5 bases of the junction left unmatched. The CDR3 is 13 residues long. The CDR3 protein is CASSQQGFTEAFF. The CDR3, as DNA: TGTGCCAGCAGCCAACAGGGGTTCACTGAAGCTTTCTTT.

The chain recombines TRBV5-1 with TRBJ2-1; D might be TRBD1 or TRBD2, each matching 5 bases. The CDR3 sequence is 14 residues long. Looked up from germline, CDR1 is SGHRS and CDR2 is YFSETQ. With 2 bases removed from V and 6 bases from J, the gap between germline ends came to 12 bases. CDR3 region: CASSFTGPGNEQFF. CDR3 coding DNA: TGCGCCAGCAGCTTTACGGGGCCTGGCAATGAGCAGTTCTTC. The variable domain in full, completed from reference TRBV5-1 and TRBJ2-1, reads KAGVTQTPRYLIKTRGQQVTLSCSPISGHRSVSWYQQTPGQGLQFLFEYFSETQRNKGNFPGRFSGRQFSNSRSEMNVSTLELGDSALYLCASSFTGPGNEQFFGPGTRLTVL.

This clone was detected a few times. The chain is built from TRBV24-1 and TRBJ2-2; 8 positions agree with TRBD2. Germline CDR1 reads KGHDR; CDR2 reads SFDVKD. The CDR3 is 15 residues long. With 5 bases clipped from V and 2 bases from J, the junction kept 3 bases outside the gene matches. The CDR3 coding sequence is TGTGCCACCAGTGCGGGGGGGGCCAACACCGGGGAGCTGTTTTTT. This gives the protein CATSAGGANTGELFF.

CDR3: CASSQDVGPMNTEAFF. The CDR3 DNA sequence: TGTGCCAGCAGCCAAGACGTGGGACCGATGAACACTGAAGCTTTCTTT. The chain carries TRBV3-1 (or the pseudogene TRBV3-2) and TRBJ1-1; D is possibly TRBD1 (5 bases). V dropped 0 bases and J dropped 0 bases, with 11 bases sitting between them. The CDR3 runs 16 residues. CDR1 and CDR2 from the germline V gene are LGHDT and YNNKEL (reference sequence).

This rearrangement joins TRBV28 to TRBJ1-3; D remains unclear. Trimming took off 8 bases at V and 8 bases at J, with 10 bases between the two ends. Germline V lookup: CDR1 MDHEN, CDR2 SYDVKM. This CDR3 contains 11 residues. The CDR3 sequence: CASVSGDTIYF. The DNA of the CDR3 is TGTGCCAGCGTCTCCGGAGACACCATATATTTT.

This clone has more than one count but fewer than ten. The V and J genes are TRBV24-1 and TRBJ2-1; 8 bases map to TRBD1. Germline V gives CDR1 KGHDR, CDR2 SFDVKD. The CDR3 loop spans 14 amino acids. V lost 4 bases, J lost 7 bases, and 5 bases stayed unmatched. The CDR3 protein is CATSDPDRVNEQFF. The DNA of the CDR3 is TGTGCCACCAGTGACCCGGACAGGGTTAATGAGCAGTTCTTC.